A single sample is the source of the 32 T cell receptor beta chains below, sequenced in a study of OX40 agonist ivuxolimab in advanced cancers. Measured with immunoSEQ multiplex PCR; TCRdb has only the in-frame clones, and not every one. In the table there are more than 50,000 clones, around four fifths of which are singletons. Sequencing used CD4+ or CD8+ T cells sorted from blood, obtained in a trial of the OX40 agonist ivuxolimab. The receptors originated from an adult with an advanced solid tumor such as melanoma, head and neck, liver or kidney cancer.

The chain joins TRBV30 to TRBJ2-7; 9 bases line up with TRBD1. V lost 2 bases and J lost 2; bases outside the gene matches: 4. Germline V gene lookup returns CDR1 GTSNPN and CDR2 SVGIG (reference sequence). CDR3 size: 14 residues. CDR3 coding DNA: TGTGCCTGGAGTCCCGGGACAGGGACCTACGAGCAGTACTTC. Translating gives CAWSPGTGTYEQYF.

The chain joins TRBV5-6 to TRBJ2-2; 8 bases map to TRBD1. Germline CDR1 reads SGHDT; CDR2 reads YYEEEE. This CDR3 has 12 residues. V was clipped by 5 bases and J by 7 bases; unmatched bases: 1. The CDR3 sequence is CASRTGVGELFF. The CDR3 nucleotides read TGTGCCAGCAGGACAGGGGTCGGGGAGCTGTTTTTT.

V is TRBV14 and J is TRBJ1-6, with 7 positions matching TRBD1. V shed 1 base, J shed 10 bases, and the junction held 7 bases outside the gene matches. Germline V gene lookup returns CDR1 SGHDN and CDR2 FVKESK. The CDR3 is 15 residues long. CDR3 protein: CASSQGQGIGSPLHF. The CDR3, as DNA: TGTGCCAGCAGCCAAGGACAGGGTATTGGATCACCCCTCCACTTT. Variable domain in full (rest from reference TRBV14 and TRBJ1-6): EAGVTQFPSHSVIEKGQTVTLRCDPISGHDNLYWYRRVMGKEIKFLLHFVKESKQDESGMPNNRFLAERTGGTYSTLKVQPAELEDSGVYFCASSQGQGIGSPLHFGNGTRLTVT.

The DNA for the CDR3 is TGTGCCAGCAGAATGACAGGCGCGAGCTCCTACGAGCAGTACTTC. Its translation: CASRMTGASSYEQYF. This sequence joins TRBV27 and TRBJ2-7, with a weak D call TRBD1 (6 bases). CDR3 length: 15 residues. V lost 6 bases and J 0 bases, leaving 15 bases between the germline ends. From germline, CDR1 is MNHEY and CDR2 SMNVEV (reference sequence).

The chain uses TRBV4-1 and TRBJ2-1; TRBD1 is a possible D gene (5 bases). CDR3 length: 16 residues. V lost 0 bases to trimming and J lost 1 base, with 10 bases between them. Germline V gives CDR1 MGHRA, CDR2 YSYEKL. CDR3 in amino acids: CASSQDGRVSYNEQFF. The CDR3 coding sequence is TGCGCCAGCAGCCAAGATGGCAGGGTGTCCTACAATGAGCAGTTCTTC.

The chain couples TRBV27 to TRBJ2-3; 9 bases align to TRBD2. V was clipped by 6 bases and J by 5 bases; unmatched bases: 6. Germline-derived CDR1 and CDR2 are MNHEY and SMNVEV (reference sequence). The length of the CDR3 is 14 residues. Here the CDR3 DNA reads TGTGCCAGCAGCGTTAGCGGGAGAGGAGATACGCAGTATTTT. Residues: CASSVSGRGDTQYF.

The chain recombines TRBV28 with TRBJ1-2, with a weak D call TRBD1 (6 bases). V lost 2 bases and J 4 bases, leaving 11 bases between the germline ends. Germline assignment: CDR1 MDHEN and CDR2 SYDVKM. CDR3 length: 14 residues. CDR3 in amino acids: CASSLAGEPYGYTF. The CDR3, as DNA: TGTGCCAGCAGTTTAGCAGGGGAACCCTATGGCTACACCTTC.

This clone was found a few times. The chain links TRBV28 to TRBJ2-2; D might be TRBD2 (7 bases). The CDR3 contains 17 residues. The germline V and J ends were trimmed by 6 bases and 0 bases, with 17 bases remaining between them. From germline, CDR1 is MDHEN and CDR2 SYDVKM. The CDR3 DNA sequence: TGTGCCAGCAGCGGGGGCGGGGGTATCGCGAACACCGGGGAGCTGTTTTTT. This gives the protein CASSGGGGIANTGELFF.

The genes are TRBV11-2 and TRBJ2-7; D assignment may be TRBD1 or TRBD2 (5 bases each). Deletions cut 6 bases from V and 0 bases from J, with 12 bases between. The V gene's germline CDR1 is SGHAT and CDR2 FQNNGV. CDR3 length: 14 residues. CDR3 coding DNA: TGTGCCAGCAGTCGGACCGGGGCCTCCTACGAGCAGTACTTC. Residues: CASSRTGASYEQYF.

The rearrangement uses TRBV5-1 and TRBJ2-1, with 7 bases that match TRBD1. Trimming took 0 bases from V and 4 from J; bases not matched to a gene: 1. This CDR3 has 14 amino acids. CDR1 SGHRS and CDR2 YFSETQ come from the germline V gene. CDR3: CASSLGTGYNEQFF. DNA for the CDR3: TGCGCCAGCAGCTTGGGGACAGGTTACAATGAGCAGTTCTTC.

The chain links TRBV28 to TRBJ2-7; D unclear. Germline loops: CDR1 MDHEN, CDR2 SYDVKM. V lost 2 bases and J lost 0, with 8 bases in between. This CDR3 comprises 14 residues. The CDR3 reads CASSLTEASYEQYF. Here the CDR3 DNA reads TGTGCCAGCAGTTTAACGGAAGCCTCCTACGAGCAGTACTTC.

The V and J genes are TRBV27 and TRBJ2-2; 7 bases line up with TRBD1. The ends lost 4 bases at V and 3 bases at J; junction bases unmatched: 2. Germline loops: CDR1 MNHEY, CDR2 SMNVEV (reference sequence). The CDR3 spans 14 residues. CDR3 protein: CASSSQGYTGELFF. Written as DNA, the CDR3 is TGTGCCAGCAGTTCACAGGGGTACACCGGGGAGCTGTTTTTT.

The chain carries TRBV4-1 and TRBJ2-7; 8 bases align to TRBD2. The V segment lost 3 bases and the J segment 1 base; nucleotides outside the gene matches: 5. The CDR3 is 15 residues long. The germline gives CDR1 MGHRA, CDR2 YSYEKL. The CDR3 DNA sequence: TGCGCCAGCAGCCAGGGACTAGGGCGGTCCTACGAGCAGTACTTC. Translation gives CASSQGLGRSYEQYF.

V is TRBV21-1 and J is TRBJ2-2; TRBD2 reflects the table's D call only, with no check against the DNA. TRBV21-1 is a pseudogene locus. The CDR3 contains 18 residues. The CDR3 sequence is CASSNGLAGGPKSGELFF. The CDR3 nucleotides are TGTGCCAGCAGCAACGGACTAGCGGGAGGGCCAAAATCCGGGGAGCTGTTTTTT.

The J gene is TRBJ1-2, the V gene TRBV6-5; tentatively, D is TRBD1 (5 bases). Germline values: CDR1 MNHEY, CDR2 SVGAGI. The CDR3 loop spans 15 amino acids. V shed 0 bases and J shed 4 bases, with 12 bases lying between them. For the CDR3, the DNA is TGTGCCAGCAGTTACTCGTCGGTCGGGGGCTATGGCTACACCTTC. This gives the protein CASSYSSVGGYGYTF.

The chain's CDR3 is CASRGEGYYGYTF. Written as DNA, the CDR3 is TGTGCCAGCAGAGGTGAAGGCTACTATGGCTACACCTTC. The V call is TRBV6-5, the J call TRBJ1-2; D gene unclear. V was shortened by 6 bases and J by 3 bases, with 11 bases between the two germline ends. CDR3 length equals 13 residues. Germline CDR1 and CDR2: MNHEY and SVGAGI.

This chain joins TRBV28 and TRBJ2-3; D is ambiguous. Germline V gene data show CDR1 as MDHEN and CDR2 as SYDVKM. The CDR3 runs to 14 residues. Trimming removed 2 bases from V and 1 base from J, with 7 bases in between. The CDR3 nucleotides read TGTGCCAGCAGTTTACCCGCGGGCACAGATACGCAGTATTTT. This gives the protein CASSLPAGTDTQYF.

CDR3 amino acids: CASTLGAVRGYEQYF. The CDR3 coding sequence is TGTGCCAGCACCTTGGGGGCGGTTAGAGGGTACGAGCAGTACTTC. This chain connects TRBV28 to TRBJ2-7, with TRBD1 as a possible D gene (6 bases). Germline CDR1 MDHEN, CDR2 SYDVKM. V was shortened by 7 bases and J by 4 bases, with 20 bases between the two germline ends. The CDR3 covers 15 residues. Using reference TRBV28 and TRBJ2-7 for the parts outside the CDR3, the full variable domain is DVKVTQSSRYLVKRTGEKVFLECVQDMDHENMFWYRQDPGLGLRLIYFSYDVKMKEKGDIPEGYSVSREKKERFSLILESASTNQTSMYLCASTLGAVRGYEQYFGPGTRLTVT.

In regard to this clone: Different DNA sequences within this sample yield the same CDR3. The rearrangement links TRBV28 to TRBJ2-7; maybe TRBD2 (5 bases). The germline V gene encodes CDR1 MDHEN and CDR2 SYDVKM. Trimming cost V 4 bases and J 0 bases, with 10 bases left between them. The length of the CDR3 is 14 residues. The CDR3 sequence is CASSSTGSSYEQYF. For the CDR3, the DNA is TGTGCCAGCAGTTCGACGGGGAGCTCCTACGAGCAGTACTTC.

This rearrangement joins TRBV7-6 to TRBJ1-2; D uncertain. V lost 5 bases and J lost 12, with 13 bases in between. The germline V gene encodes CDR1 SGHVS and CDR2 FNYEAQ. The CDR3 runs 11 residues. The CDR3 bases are TGTGCCAGCAGCGTCACAGATCTCCACACCTTC. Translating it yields CASSVTDLHTF.

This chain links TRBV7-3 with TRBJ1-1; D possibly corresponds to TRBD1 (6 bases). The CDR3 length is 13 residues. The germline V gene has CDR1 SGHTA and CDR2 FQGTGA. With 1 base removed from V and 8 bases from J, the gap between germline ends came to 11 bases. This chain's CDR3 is CASSLNGGKEAFF. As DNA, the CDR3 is TGTGCCAGCAGCTTAAACGGGGGCAAGGAAGCTTTCTTT.

CDR3 sequence (DNA): TGTGCCAGCAGTGAGGGTGTCGGTTGGCAGCGGGCCTACAATGAGCAGTTCTTC. Protein product: CASSEGVGWQRAYNEQFF. The chain is built from TRBV2 and TRBJ2-1; a weak D match, TRBD2 (6 bases). Germline V gene lookup returns CDR1 SNHLY and CDR2 FYNNEI. The CDR3 length is 18 residues. The ends were cut back, 3 bases at V and 2 bases at J, with 20 bases in the middle.

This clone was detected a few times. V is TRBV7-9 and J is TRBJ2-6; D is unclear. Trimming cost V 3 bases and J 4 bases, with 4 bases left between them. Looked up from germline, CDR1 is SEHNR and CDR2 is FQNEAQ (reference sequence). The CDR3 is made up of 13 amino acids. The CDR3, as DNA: TGTGCCAGCAGCTTTCCGGGGGCCAACGTCCTGACTTTC. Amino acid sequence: CASSFPGANVLTF.

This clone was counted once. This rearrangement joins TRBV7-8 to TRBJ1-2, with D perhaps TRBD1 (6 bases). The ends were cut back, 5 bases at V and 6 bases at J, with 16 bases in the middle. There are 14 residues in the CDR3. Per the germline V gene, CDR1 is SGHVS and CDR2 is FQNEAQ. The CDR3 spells CASSDRRGKDGYTF. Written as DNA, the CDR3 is TGTGCCAGCAGCGACAGGAGGGGGAAAGATGGCTACACCTTC.

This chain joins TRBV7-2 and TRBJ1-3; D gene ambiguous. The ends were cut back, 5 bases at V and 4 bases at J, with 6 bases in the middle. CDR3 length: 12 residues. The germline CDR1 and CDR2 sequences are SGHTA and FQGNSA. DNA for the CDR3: TGTGCCAGCAGCGTAGGGGGAAACACCATATATTTT. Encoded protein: CASSVGGNTIYF.

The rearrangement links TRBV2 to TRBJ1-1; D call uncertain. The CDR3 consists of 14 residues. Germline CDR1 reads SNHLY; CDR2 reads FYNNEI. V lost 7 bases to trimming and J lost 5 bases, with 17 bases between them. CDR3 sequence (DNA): TGTGCCAGCATGGCAATCACCACGGGGACTGAAGCTTTCTTT. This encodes CASMAITTGTEAFF.

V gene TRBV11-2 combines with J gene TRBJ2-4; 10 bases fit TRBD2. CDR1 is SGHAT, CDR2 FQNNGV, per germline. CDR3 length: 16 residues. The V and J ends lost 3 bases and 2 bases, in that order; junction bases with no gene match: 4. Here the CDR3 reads CASSFLAGETKNIQYF. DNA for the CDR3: TGTGCCAGCAGCTTTCTAGCGGGAGAGACCAAAAACATTCAGTACTTC.

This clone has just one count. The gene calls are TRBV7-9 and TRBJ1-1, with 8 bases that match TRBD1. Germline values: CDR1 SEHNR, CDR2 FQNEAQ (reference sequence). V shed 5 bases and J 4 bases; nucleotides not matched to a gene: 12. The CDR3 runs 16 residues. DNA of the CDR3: TGTGCCAGCAGCCCCCTCAGGGGGCCCCGGGGCACTGAAGCTTTCTTT. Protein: CASSPLRGPRGTEAFF.

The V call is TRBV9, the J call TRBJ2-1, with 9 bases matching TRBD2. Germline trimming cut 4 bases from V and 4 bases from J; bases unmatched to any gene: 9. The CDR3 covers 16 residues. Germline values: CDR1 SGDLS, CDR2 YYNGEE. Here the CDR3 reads CASSTSGTSLYNEQFF. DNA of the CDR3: TGTGCCAGCAGCACTAGTGGGACTAGCCTATACAATGAGCAGTTCTTC. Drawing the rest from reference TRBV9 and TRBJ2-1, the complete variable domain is DSGVTQTPKHLITATGQRVTLRCSPRSGDLSVYWYQQSLDQGLQFLIQYYNGEERAKGNILERFSAQQFPDLHSELNLSSLELGDSALYFCASSTSGTSLYNEQFFGPGTRLTVL.

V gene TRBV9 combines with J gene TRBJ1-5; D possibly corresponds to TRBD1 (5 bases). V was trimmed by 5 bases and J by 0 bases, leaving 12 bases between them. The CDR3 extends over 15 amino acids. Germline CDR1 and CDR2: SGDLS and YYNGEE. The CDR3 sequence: CASSPGPDSNQPQHF. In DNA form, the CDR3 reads TGTGCCAGCAGTCCGGGGCCCGATAGCAATCAGCCCCAGCATTTT. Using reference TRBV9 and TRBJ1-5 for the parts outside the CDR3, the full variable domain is DSGVTQTPKHLITATGQRVTLRCSPRSGDLSVYWYQQSLDQGLQFLIQYYNGEERAKGNILERFSAQQFPDLHSELNLSSLELGDSALYFCASSPGPDSNQPQHFGDGTRLSIL.

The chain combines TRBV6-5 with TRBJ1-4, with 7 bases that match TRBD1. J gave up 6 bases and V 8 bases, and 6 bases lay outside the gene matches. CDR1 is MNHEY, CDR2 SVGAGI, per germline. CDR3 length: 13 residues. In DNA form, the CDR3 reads TGTGCCAGCGGAGGGGGCGGGCATGAAAAACTGTTTTTT. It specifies CASGGGGHEKLFF.

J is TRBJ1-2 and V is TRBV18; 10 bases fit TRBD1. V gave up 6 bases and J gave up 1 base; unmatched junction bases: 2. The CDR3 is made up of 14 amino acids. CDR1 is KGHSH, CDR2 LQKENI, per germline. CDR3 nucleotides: TGTGCCAGCTCGCGGGACAGGGGTAACTATGGCTACACCTTC. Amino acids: CASSRDRGNYGYTF.